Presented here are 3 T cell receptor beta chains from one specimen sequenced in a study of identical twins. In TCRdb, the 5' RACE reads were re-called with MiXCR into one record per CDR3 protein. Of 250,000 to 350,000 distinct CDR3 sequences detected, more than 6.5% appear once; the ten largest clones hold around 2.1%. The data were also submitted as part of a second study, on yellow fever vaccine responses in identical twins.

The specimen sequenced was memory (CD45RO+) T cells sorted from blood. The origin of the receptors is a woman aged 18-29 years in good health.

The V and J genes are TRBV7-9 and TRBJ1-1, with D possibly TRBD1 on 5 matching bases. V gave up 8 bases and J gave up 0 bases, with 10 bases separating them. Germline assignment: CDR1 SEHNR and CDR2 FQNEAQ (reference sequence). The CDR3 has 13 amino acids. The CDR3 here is CASCDRVNTEAFF. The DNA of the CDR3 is TGTGCCAGCTGCGACAGAGTGAACACTGAAGCTTTCTTT.

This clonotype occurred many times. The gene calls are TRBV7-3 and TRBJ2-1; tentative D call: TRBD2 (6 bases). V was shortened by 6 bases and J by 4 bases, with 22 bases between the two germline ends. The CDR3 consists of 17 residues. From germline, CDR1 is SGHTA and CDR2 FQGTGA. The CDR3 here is CASSSRGRGLAYNEQFF. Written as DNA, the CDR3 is TGTGCCAGCAGTTCTCGGGGTAGGGGACTTGCATACAATGAGCAGTTCTTC.

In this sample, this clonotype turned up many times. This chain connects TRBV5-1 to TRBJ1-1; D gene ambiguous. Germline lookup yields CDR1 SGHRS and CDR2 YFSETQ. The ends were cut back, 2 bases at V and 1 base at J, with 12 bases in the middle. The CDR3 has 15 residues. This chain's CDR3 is CASSFGKTENTEAFF. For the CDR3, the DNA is TGCGCCAGCAGCTTCGGTAAGACGGAGAACACTGAAGCTTTCTTT.